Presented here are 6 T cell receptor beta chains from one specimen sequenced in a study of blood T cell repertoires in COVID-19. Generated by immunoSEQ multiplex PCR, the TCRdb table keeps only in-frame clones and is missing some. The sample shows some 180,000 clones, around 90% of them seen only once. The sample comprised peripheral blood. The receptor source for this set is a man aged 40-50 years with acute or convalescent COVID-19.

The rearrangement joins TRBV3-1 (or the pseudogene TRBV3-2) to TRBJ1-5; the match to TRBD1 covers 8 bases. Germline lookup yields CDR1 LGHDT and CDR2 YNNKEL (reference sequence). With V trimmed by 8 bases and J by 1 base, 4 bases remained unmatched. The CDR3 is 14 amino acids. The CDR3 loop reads CASARGPSNQPQHF. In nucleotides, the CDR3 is TGTGCCAGCGCCAGGGGGCCGAGCAATCAGCCCCAGCATTTT.

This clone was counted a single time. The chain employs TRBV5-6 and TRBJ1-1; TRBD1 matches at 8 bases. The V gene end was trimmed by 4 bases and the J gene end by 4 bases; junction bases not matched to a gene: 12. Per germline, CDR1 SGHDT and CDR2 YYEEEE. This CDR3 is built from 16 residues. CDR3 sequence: CASSRSGGASVTEAFF. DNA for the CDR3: TGTGCCAGCAGCAGGTCAGGGGGCGCGAGTGTCACTGAAGCTTTCTTT.

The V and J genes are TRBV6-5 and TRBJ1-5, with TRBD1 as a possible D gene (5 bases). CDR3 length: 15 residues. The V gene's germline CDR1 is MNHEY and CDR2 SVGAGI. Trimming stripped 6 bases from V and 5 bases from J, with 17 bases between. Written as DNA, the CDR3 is TGTGCCAGCAGCCCGACAGCGATGAAACATCAGCCCCAGCATTTT. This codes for CASSPTAMKHQPQHF.

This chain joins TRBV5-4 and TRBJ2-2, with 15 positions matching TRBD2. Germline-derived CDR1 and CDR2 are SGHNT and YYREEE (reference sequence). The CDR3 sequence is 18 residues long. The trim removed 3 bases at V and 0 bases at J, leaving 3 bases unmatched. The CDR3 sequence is CASSSGLAGGANTGELFF. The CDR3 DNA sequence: TGTGCCAGCAGCTCGGGACTAGCGGGGGGCGCGAACACCGGGGAGCTGTTTTTT.

For the CDR3, the DNA is TGTGCCAGCAGTTCCCGGTCCTACGAGCAGTACTTC. It specifies CASSSRSYEQYF. The chain employs TRBV27 and TRBJ2-7; D ambiguous. The V end was cut by 4 bases, the J end by 1 base, with 5 bases between. CDR1 is MNHEY and CDR2 is SMNVEV in the germline V gene (reference sequence). The CDR3 sequence is 12 residues long.

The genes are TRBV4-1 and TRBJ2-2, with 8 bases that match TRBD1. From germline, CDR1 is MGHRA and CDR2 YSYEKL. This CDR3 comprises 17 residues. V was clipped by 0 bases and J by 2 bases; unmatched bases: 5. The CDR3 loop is CASSQEGTGVNTGELFF. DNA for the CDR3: TGCGCCAGCAGCCAAGAAGGGACAGGAGTTAACACCGGGGAGCTGTTTTTT.